Presented here are 16 T cell receptor beta chains from one specimen sequenced in a study of T cell repertoires in cytomegalovirus infection. No cognate antigen is known for these TCRs. One entry per CDR3 protein results from TCRdb running MiXCR on the reads. The sample records fewer than 70,000 distinct CDR3 sequences, 25% to 30% being singletons. Source: CD8+ T cells from cultured PBMCs, taken from culture after CMV antigen stimulation. Receptors originate from a human donor in good health (CMV status not recorded). Some clones in this sample may be carry-over from other donors' samples.

This sequence joins TRBV29-1 and TRBJ1-2; TRBD1 is a possible D gene (6 bases). This CDR3 spans 14 amino acids. Trimming left V 8 bases short and J 6 bases short, with 22 bases between. Germline CDR1 is SQVTM and CDR2 is ANQGSEA. The CDR3 region has the DNA TGCAGCTTTCGGATGACAGGCCGTTCGGATGGCTACACCTTC. It yields the protein CSFRMTGRSDGYTF.

The chain is built from TRBV29-1 and TRBJ2-1; no definite D call. The CDR3 consists of 14 residues. Between the trimmed V and J ends, which lost 4 bases and 8 bases, there was a span of 18 bases. Germline V lookup: CDR1 SQVTM, CDR2 ANQGSEA. The CDR3 loop reads CSVGVLTIGDEQFF. The CDR3 DNA reads as TGCAGCGTTGGGGTCTTAACGATAGGCGATGAGCAGTTCTTC.

The chain joins TRBV19 to TRBJ2-7; TRBD1 matches at 9 bases. With 9 bases clipped from V and 4 bases from J, the junction kept 13 bases outside the gene matches. The germline CDR1 and CDR2 sequences are LNHDA and SQIVND (reference sequence). The CDR3 contains 15 residues. The CDR3 DNA sequence: TGTGCCAGGTCTAGGGGACAGGGATTCGTGTACGAGCAGTACTTC. Its translation is CARSRGQGFVYEQYF.

This rearrangement joins TRBV15 to TRBJ1-5; 7 bases are a match to TRBD1. The CDR3 runs to 17 residues. CDR1 and CDR2 from the germline V gene are LNHNV and YYDKDF (reference sequence). V dropped 6 bases and J dropped 3; count of bases not matched to a gene: 14. The CDR3 DNA sequence: TGTGCCACCAGTCCCATCGGAGGGGGCGTCTACAATCAGCCCCAGCATTTT. It yields the protein CATSPIGGGVYNQPQHF.

This clonotype came up many times. The chain links TRBV23-1 to TRBJ2-3; weak D call: TRBD2 (5 bases). TRBV23-1 falls under the ORF class, with uncertain function. V was clipped by 0 bases and J by 3 bases, with 19 bases between them. The CDR3 extends over 18 amino acids. The CDR3 region is CASSQSSFTSGGTDTQYF. In DNA form, the CDR3 reads TGCGCCAGCAGTCAATCCTCCTTCACGAGCGGTGGAACAGATACGCAGTATTTT.

This clonotype was detected ten times or more. J is TRBJ1-5 and V is TRBV7-9; D is possibly TRBD1 (5 bases). V lost 1 base, J lost 6 bases, and 10 bases lay in between. Germline CDR1 SEHNR, CDR2 FQNEAQ (reference sequence). This CDR3 is built from 14 residues. CDR3 loop: CASSLGGVGQPQHF. CDR3 in DNA: TGTGCCAGCAGCTTAGGGGGGGTAGGTCAGCCCCAGCATTTT. The entire variable domain, with the rest obtained from reference TRBV7-9 and TRBJ1-5, is as follows: DTGVSQNPRHKITKRGQNVTFRCDPISEHNRLYWYRQTLGQGPEFLTYFQNEAQLEKSRLLSDRFSAERPKGSFSTLEIQRTEQGDSAMYLCASSLGGVGQPQHFGDGTRLSIL.

This clonotype occurred many times. V is TRBV7-2 and J is TRBJ1-5; TRBD1 is a possible D gene (6 bases). V gave up 5 bases and J gave up 7 bases, with 18 bases separating them. This CDR3 region has 15 residues. Looked up from germline, CDR1 is SGHTA and CDR2 is FQGNSA. The DNA for the CDR3 is TGTGCCAGCAGCGGCGTCCCAGGGGTTCGACAGCCCCAGCATTTT. Translation: CASSGVPGVRQPQHF.

This chain uses TRBV2 with TRBJ1-1; D is ambiguous. Per germline, CDR1 SNHLY and CDR2 FYNNEI. CDR3 length: 14 residues. V lost 9 bases to trimming and J lost 0 bases, with 14 bases between them. The DNA of the CDR3 is TGTGCCAGGCCCCAAAGTGACTTGAACACTGAAGCTTTCTTT. Translating it yields CARPQSDLNTEAFF.

About this clonotype itself: The junction does not match germline at one end; this may be a read error. This chain joins TRBV6-2 or TRBV6-3 and TRBJ2-1; 7 bases fit TRBD2. This CDR3 comprises 12 residues. Germline lookup yields CDR1 MNHEY and CDR2 SVGEGT. The CDR3 DNA is TGTGTCAGCAGCGGGACGACGGATGAGCAGTTCTTC. It translates to CVSSGTTDEQFF.

For this clonotype: The germline gene is not matched at one end of the junction; a read error may be the cause. CDR3 protein: CASSFRGMQETQYF. In DNA, the CDR3 is TGTGCCAGCAGCTTCCGCGGAATGCAAGAGACCCAGTACTTC. The genes are TRBV5-3 and TRBJ2-5, with D unclear. TRBV5-3 is placed among ORFs of uncertain function. The CDR3 has 14 residues.

The gene calls are TRBV27 and TRBJ1-1, with D perhaps TRBD1 (5 bases). CDR1 is MNHEY, CDR2 SMNVEV, per germline (reference sequence). Trimming took 6 bases from V and 0 from J, leaving 17 bases between them. The CDR3 is 16 residues long. CDR3 protein: CASSRRGRTLNTEAFF. CDR3 coding DNA: TGTGCCAGCAGCCGACGGGGACGGACCTTGAACACTGAAGCTTTCTTT.

V is TRBV27 and J is TRBJ2-3, with 10 positions matching TRBD2. Germline assignment: CDR1 MNHEY and CDR2 SMNVEV (reference sequence). The V gene end was trimmed by 3 bases and the J gene end by 8 bases; junction bases not matched to a gene: 11. The length of the CDR3 is 16 residues. Written as DNA, the CDR3 is TGTGCCAGCAGTTTGAAGCGGGGGGGCAATCGCGGTACGCAGTATTTT. It encodes CASSLKRGGNRGTQYF.

The CDR3 spells CASSEGATPLSYTF. The DNA of the CDR3 is TGTGCCAGCAGCGAGGGGGCCACCCCACTAAGCTACACCTTC. The chain is built from TRBV7-9 and TRBJ1-2; 7 bases are a match to TRBD1. CDR3 length: 14 amino acids. Per the germline V gene, CDR1 is SEHNR and CDR2 is FQNEAQ (reference sequence). V shed 5 bases and J 9 bases; nucleotides not matched to a gene: 12.

This clonotype was recorded at least ten times. The rearrangement uses TRBV7-6 and TRBJ2-2, with 8 bases aligning to TRBD2. The CDR3 covers 14 residues. V was pared by 5 bases and J by 4 bases, with 3 bases of the junction left unmatched. The germline CDR1 and CDR2 sequences are SGHVS and FNYEAQ. CDR3 DNA sequence: TGTGCCAGCAGCCCGGGGGGGCTCACCGGGGAGCTGTTTTTT. Translated: CASSPGGLTGELFF.

The rearrangement uses TRBV6-6 and TRBJ2-3; tentative D call: TRBD1 (7 bases). Trimming shortened V by 6 bases and J by 0 bases, and 16 bases separated the two germline ends. The CDR3 consists of 16 residues. CDR1 and CDR2 (germline): MNHNY, SVGAGI (reference sequence). CDR3 sequence reads: CASREVAGGSTDTQYF. The CDR3 DNA follows: TGTGCCAGCAGGGAAGTTGCAGGGGGGAGCACAGATACGCAGTATTTT.

This clonotype was picked up many times. This chain uses TRBV7-8 with TRBJ2-1, with 7 bases fitting TRBD2. The CDR3 consists of 15 residues. V trimming: 2 bases; J trimming: 4 bases; junction bases outside the gene matches: 5. CDR1 is SGHVS and CDR2 is FQNEAQ in the germline V gene. The CDR3 DNA follows: TGTGCCAGCAGCTTACTCGGGGGGTATTACAATGAGCAGTTCTTC. This codes for CASSLLGGYYNEQFF.